Listed here is a single TCR beta chain. Its specificity is not known. The data are from a study of shared clonotypes between healthy human individuals. Study background: There were three CD4 naive, three CD4 memory, two CD8 naive and one CD8 memory plates per donor.

Study-wide points: The study drew on few donors, limiting represented genetic and exposure-history diversity. Estimated clonotype richness was generally higher in naive than memory subsets. Generation probabilities of non-shared clonotypes were lower (relative to those shared by all four donors).

Method: immunoSEQ multiplex PCR; TCRdb's copy keeps in-frame clones and lacks some. The sample has about 710,000 clones; approximately 72% are singletons. This TCR was sampled from a young woman in good health. The specimen was memory CD4+ T cells sorted from blood. Subset: CD45RA-negative fraction.

The DNA for the CDR3 is TGTGCCAGCAGTTCCCCAGGCAGGGGGCAGAATGAAGCTTTCTTT. Protein sequence: CASSSPGRGQNEAFF. The chain is built from TRBV28 and TRBJ1-1, with 8 nucleotides matching TRBD1. Trimming at V came to 4 bases and at J to 7 bases, leaving 11 bases not matched to a gene. This CDR3 region has 15 residues. The germline gives CDR1 MDHEN, CDR2 SYDVKM.